This TCR beta chain was obtained from a study of T cells in women clearing cervical HPV infection. Study-wide background: Case blood was drawn when the lesion was first found; control blood after infection became undetectable. Notes on the study in general: TRBV6-7 relative abundance averaged 0.11% in cases and 0.16% in controls.

As regards this clone: Its antigen is as yet unknown. The read gets to within 3 residues of the CDR3 end, and the germline J gene fills in the rest.

The CDR3 runs 12 residues. Trimming shortened V by 4 bases and J by 8 bases, and 10 bases separated the two germline ends. Germline-derived CDR1 and CDR2 are SGHDT and YYEEEE. MY09/MY11 PCR detected cervical HPV DNA; dot-blot assigned genotypes. The table came from immunoSEQ multiplex PCR; TCRdb's copy has only in-frame clones and leaves some out. This sample's table has 40,000 or so clones. This sequence was found in a woman between 18 and 70 years old with a cervical HPV16 infection that either progressed to CIN3+ or cleared (not recorded which). The chain employs TRBV5-6 and TRBJ2-1; D possibly corresponds to TRBD1 (6 bases). Specimen: blood buffy coat. The CDR3 loop reads CASSAYRDEQFF. Incomplete CDR3 DNA: TGTGCCAGCAGCGCTTACAGGGATGAG.